A single sample is the source of the 16 T cell receptor beta chains below, sequenced in a study of blood T cell repertoires in COVID-19. The repertoire was sequenced with immunoSEQ multiplex PCR; TCRdb's copy has only in-frame clones and lacks some. The sample consists of under 200,000 clones, 88% of them appearing once. The sequenced sample consisted of peripheral blood. These receptors all stem from a man aged 35-49 years with active or convalescent COVID-19.

This rearrangement joins TRBV11-3 to TRBJ2-1; 8 positions agree with TRBD1. This CDR3 region has 15 residues. Germline assignment: CDR1 SGHNT and CDR2 YENEEA. V shed 6 bases and J 6 bases; nucleotides not matched to a gene: 10. CDR3 amino acids: CASSRTGSWGNEQFF. The CDR3 DNA reads TGTGCCAGCAGTCGGACAGGGTCTTGGGGCAATGAGCAGTTCTTC.

The rearrangement uses TRBV11-3 and TRBJ2-2; 12 bases line up with TRBD2. The V gene end was trimmed by 0 bases and the J gene end by 5 bases; junction bases not matched to a gene: 10. This CDR3 is built from 19 residues. CDR1 and CDR2 from the germline V gene are SGHNT and YENEEA. The CDR3 nucleotides read TGTGCCAGCAGCTTAGATGGCCTAGCGGGAGGGCCAGGGACCGGGGAGCTGTTTTTT. Translated: CASSLDGLAGGPGTGELFF.

This clone was detected a few times. The CDR3 sequence is CASSPGTGGHNQPQHF. CDR3 nucleotide sequence: TGTGCCAGCAGCCCTGGGACAGGCGGCCACAATCAGCCCCAGCATTTT. V usage is TRBV6-2 or TRBV6-3 and J usage is TRBJ1-5; TRBD1 agrees at 8 bases. V was pared by 6 bases and J by 3 bases, with 10 bases of the junction left unmatched. The CDR3 runs 16 residues. Germline assignment: CDR1 MNHEY and CDR2 SVGEGT.

The chain couples TRBV5-4 to TRBJ2-3, with TRBD2 matching over 16 bases. The germline V gene has CDR1 SGHNT and CDR2 YYREEE (reference sequence). With 4 bases clipped from V and 4 bases from J, the junction kept 3 bases outside the gene matches. CDR3 size: 16 residues. The CDR3 region has the DNA TGTGCCAGCAGCCCGGGACTAGCGGGGGGGGCAGATACGCAGTATTTT. It encodes CASSPGLAGGADTQYF.

V and J are TRBV15 and TRBJ1-1; D is possibly TRBD1 (5 bases). In germline, CDR1 is LNHNV, CDR2 YYDKDF (reference sequence). Deletions cut 0 bases from V and 8 bases from J, with 10 bases between. The CDR3 consists of 13 residues. CDR3 amino acids: CATSRDPGVEAFF. The CDR3 nucleotides read TGTGCCACCAGCAGAGATCCGGGGGTAGAAGCTTTCTTT.

Comment on this clone: At the DNA level, this CDR3 is encoded by other sequences in the same sample as well. The chain employs TRBV5-5 and TRBJ2-3, with a weak D call TRBD1 (7 bases). The germline V gene has CDR1 SGHKS and CDR2 YYEKEE (reference sequence). This CDR3 region has 14 residues. The germline V and J ends were trimmed by 0 bases and 3 bases, with 8 bases remaining between them. The CDR3 nucleotides are TGTGCCAGCAGCTTGGCAGGGGGGACAGATACGCAGTATTTT. Encoded protein: CASSLAGGTDTQYF. Together with reference TRBV5-5 and TRBJ2-3, the CDR3 gives the full variable domain: DAGVTQSPTHLIKTRGQQVTLRCSPISGHKSVSWYQQVLGQGPQFIFQYYEKEERGRGNFPDRFSARQFPNYSSELNVNALLLGDSALYLCASSLAGGTDTQYFGPGTRLTVL.

This rearrangement joins TRBV6-5 to TRBJ1-5, with a tentative D call TRBD1 (5 bases). Germline V CDR1 and CDR2: MNHEY, SVGAGI. The CDR3 totals 15 residues. Trimming left V 7 bases short and J 2 bases short, with 15 bases between. The CDR3 nucleotides read TGTGCCAGCACCACTCGGGGGGTTGGCAATCAGCCCCAGCATTTT. It codes for CASTTRGVGNQPQHF.

J is TRBJ2-7 and V is TRBV13, with D perhaps matching TRBD1 (5 bases). The V end lost 0 bases, the J end lost 6 bases, and 12 bases lay between the germline ends. The germline gives CDR1 PRHDT, CDR2 FYEKMQ (reference sequence). The CDR3 spans 14 residues. The CDR3 loop reads CASSLGADQGEQYF. The CDR3 coding sequence is TGTGCCAGCAGCTTAGGGGCGGACCAGGGCGAGCAGTACTTC.

This clone has just a few counts. The chain combines TRBV7-2 with TRBJ1-4; 7 bases align to TRBD1. CDR1 and CDR2 from the germline V gene are SGHTA and FQGNSA. The CDR3 is 13 amino acids. The V gene end was trimmed by 5 bases and the J gene end by 7 bases; junction bases not matched to a gene: 4. Here the CDR3 reads CASSQGQAEKLFF. In nucleotides, the CDR3 is TGTGCCAGCAGCCAAGGACAGGCTGAAAAACTGTTTTTT.

This clone was observed a single time. In DNA form, the CDR3 reads TGTGCCAGCAGCTCCGGACTAGTGGGGGAGCAGTTCTTC. Amino acids: CASSSGLVGEQFF. The chain combines TRBV11-2 with TRBJ2-1; 7 bases line up with TRBD2. J was trimmed by 10 bases and V by 4 bases; bases with no gene match: 7. Germline V gene lookup returns CDR1 SGHAT and CDR2 FQNNGV. The CDR3 covers 13 residues.

The V gene is TRBV7-9, the J gene TRBJ2-5, with D tentatively TRBD1 (5 bases). Germline V gene lookup returns CDR1 SEHNR and CDR2 FQNEAQ (reference sequence). CDR3 length: 13 amino acids. Trimming left V 7 bases short and J 5 bases short, with 14 bases between. CDR3 protein: CASTLFGAETQYF. The CDR3 nucleotides are TGTGCCAGCACACTATTTGGGGCGGAGACCCAGTACTTC.

CDR3: CASSYLGAEAFF. The CDR3 DNA sequence: TGTGCCAGCAGTTATCTGGGCGCTGAAGCTTTCTTT. V gene TRBV6-2 or TRBV6-3 combines with J gene TRBJ1-1; the D is unclear. The CDR3 has 12 amino acids. V was cut by 3 bases and J by 6 bases, with 8 bases left in between. The V gene's germline CDR1 is MNHEY and CDR2 SVGEGT.

The rearrangement uses TRBV7-9 and TRBJ2-7; D unclear. V was cut by 4 bases and J by 1 base, with 8 bases left in between. The CDR3 is 13 residues long. CDR1 and CDR2 from the germline V gene are SEHNR and FQNEAQ (reference sequence). CDR3 nucleotide sequence: TGTGCCAGCAGCTCCACCGGGTCCTACGAGCAGTACTTC. Translating it yields CASSSTGSYEQYF.

The CDR3 nucleotides read TGTGCCAGCAGTTTCTACGACAATGCAGATACGCAGTATTTT. Protein: CASSFYDNADTQYF. The chain recombines TRBV27 with TRBJ2-3; no firm D call. This CDR3 region has 14 residues. Germline V gene lookup returns CDR1 MNHEY and CDR2 SMNVEV (reference sequence). Trimming removed 3 bases from V and 4 bases from J, with 11 bases in between.

The chain is built from TRBV7-2 and TRBJ1-1; D call uncertain. Germline values: CDR1 SGHTA, CDR2 FQGNSA. The CDR3 length is 14 residues. Trimming took off 6 bases at V and 4 bases at J, with 15 bases between the two ends. This CDR3 is CASSVSGKGTEAFF. For the CDR3, the DNA is TGTGCCAGCAGTGTCTCGGGGAAGGGCACTGAAGCTTTCTTT.

The chain combines TRBV28 with TRBJ2-3; TRBD1 is a possible D gene (5 bases). This CDR3 comprises 15 residues. Germline loops: CDR1 MDHEN, CDR2 SYDVKM. Trimming removed 5 bases at V and 1 base at J, with 13 bases between. This chain's CDR3 is CASSPTVVGTDTQYF. In nucleotides, the CDR3 is TGTGCCAGCAGTCCGACAGTTGTTGGCACAGATACGCAGTATTTT. Together with reference TRBV28 and TRBJ2-3, the CDR3 gives the full variable domain: DVKVTQSSRYLVKRTGEKVFLECVQDMDHENMFWYRQDPGLGLRLIYFSYDVKMKEKGDIPEGYSVSREKKERFSLILESASTNQTSMYLCASSPTVVGTDTQYFGPGTRLTVL.